Below are 29 T cell receptor beta chains sequenced from a single sample in a study of vaccination and CD4 T cells after COVID-19. Cultured CD4+ T-cell DNA underwent Oncomine TCR Beta short-read sequencing. TCRdb re-called the PCR reads with MiXCR, one entry per CDR3 protein. This sample yields 24,000 or so distinct CDR3 sequences, of which about 53% are seen a single time; about 3% belongs to the top ten. These TCRs are of unknown antigen specificity. Treatment meaning: approximately 11-day PBMC culture with coronavirus spike peptide pools or control peptides (ViraFEST assay). The material sequenced was CD4+ T cells from blood, cultured in vitro. These TCRs come from a human donor who had recovered from COVID-19.

This chain joins TRBV7-2 and TRBJ1-3; 10 bases match TRBD1. This CDR3 spans 16 amino acids. The germline V gene encodes CDR1 SGHTA and CDR2 FQGNSA. The V segment lost 8 bases and the J segment 5 bases; nucleotides outside the gene matches: 12. CDR3 protein: CASSFLPGQGRNTIYF. CDR3 nucleotide sequence: TGTGCCAGCTCCTTTCTACCGGGACAGGGGAGAAACACCATATATTTT.

The gene calls are TRBV10-3 and TRBJ1-1; D remains unclear. Germline loops: CDR1 ENHRY, CDR2 SYGVKD. This CDR3 is built from 13 residues. V was cut by 1 base and J by 1 base, with 4 bases left in between. CDR3 nucleotides: TGTGCCATCAGTGAGTTTACGAACACTGAAGCTTTCTTT. This sequence encodes CAISEFTNTEAFF.

The chain links TRBV15 to TRBJ2-2; D not resolved. V was trimmed by 5 bases and J by 0 bases, leaving 7 bases between them. From germline, CDR1 is LNHNV and CDR2 YYDKDF (reference sequence). This CDR3 spans 14 amino acids. CDR3 protein: CATSPRPNTGELFF. As DNA, the CDR3 is TGTGCCACCAGCCCCCGACCGAACACCGGGGAGCTGTTTTTT.

CDR3 sequence: CASSLIAGATDTQYF. For the CDR3, the DNA is TGTGCCAGCAGCTTAATAGCGGGGGCTACAGATACGCAGTATTTT. The chain joins TRBV7-9 to TRBJ2-3; the match to TRBD2 covers 9 bases. The CDR3 is 15 amino acids. Germline CDR1 and CDR2: SEHNR and FQNEAQ (reference sequence). V was pared by 2 bases and J by 3 bases, with 3 bases of the junction left unmatched.

The chain recombines TRBV5-1 with TRBJ2-5; D remains unclear. Germline V gene data show CDR1 as SGHRS and CDR2 as YFSETQ. The CDR3 length is 12 residues. The V and J ends lost 4 bases and 7 bases respectively, with 11 bases between them. CDR3 protein: CASSLDPGTQYF. CDR3 sequence (DNA): TGCGCCAGCAGCCTGGACCCGGGGACCCAGTACTTC.

This clonotype is a singleton in its sample. In DNA, the CDR3 is TGTGCCAGCAGAGACAGACTCCAACTTACCTATAGCAATCAGCCCCAGCATTTT. It specifies CASRDRLQLTYSNQPQHF. The chain joins TRBV6-1 to TRBJ1-5; possible D gene TRBD1, 5 bases. The CDR3 spans 18 residues. The germline V and J ends were trimmed by 6 bases and 0 bases, with 21 bases remaining between them. Germline values: CDR1 MNHNS, CDR2 SASEGT.

This clonotype was seen more than once but under ten times. V and J are TRBV11-3 and TRBJ2-3; D is perhaps TRBD2 (5 bases). There are 15 residues in the CDR3. Looked up from germline, CDR1 is SGHNT and CDR2 is YENEEA. Trimming took 1 base from V and 2 from J, leaving 10 bases between them. CDR3 sequence (DNA): TGTGCCAGCAGCTTAGGCGGGCTCCTCACAGATACGCAGTATTTT. Translation gives CASSLGGLLTDTQYF.

This clonotype has a handful of counts. The J gene is TRBJ1-5, the V gene TRBV12-3 or TRBV12-4; D remains unclear. CDR3 size: 17 residues. Trimming removed 5 bases from V and 2 bases from J, with 19 bases in between. This CDR3 is CASSKGPGFMGNQPQHF. The CDR3 nucleotides read TGTGCCAGCAGTAAGGGCCCGGGATTCATGGGCAATCAGCCCCAGCATTTT.

The chain combines TRBV19 with TRBJ1-5; 8 bases are shared with TRBD1. With V trimmed by 5 bases and J by 4 bases, 10 bases remained unmatched. Germline lookup yields CDR1 LNHDA and CDR2 SQIVND (reference sequence). The CDR3 is 16 residues long. The CDR3 loop is CASSQTGQEGNQPQHF. CDR3 nucleotides: TGTGCCAGTAGTCAAACGGGACAGGAGGGGAATCAGCCCCAGCATTTT.

This chain connects TRBV29-1 to TRBJ1-1; D remains unclear. Germline V gene sequence: CDR1 SQVTM, CDR2 ANQGSEA. Trimming removed 4 bases at V and 1 base at J, with 7 bases between. The CDR3 totals 12 residues. The CDR3 protein is CSVGSGNTEAFF. The CDR3 DNA is TGCAGCGTTGGATCGGGGAACACTGAAGCTTTCTTT.

The DNA for the CDR3 is TGTGCCAGCAGTTCGCTAATGGGGACTAGCGGGGATTATACAGATACGCAGTATTTT. Protein product: CASSSLMGTSGDYTDTQYF. The rearrangement joins TRBV6-5 to TRBJ2-3, with 13 bases identical to TRBD2. Germline V lookup: CDR1 MNHEY, CDR2 SVGAGI. The CDR3 totals 19 residues. Trimming took 4 bases from V and 3 from J; bases not matched to a gene: 13.

In this sample, this clonotype turned up a few times. The chain uses TRBV6-2 or TRBV6-3 and TRBJ2-2; TRBD2 aligns across 9 bases. The CDR3 is 14 residues long. Germline loops: CDR1 MNHEY, CDR2 SVGEGT. Trimming at V came to 4 bases and at J to 5 bases, leaving 2 bases not matched to a gene. The chain's CDR3 is CASSWTSETGELFF. As DNA, the CDR3 is TGTGCCAGCAGTTGGACTAGCGAGACCGGGGAGCTGTTTTTT.

The rearrangement links TRBV7-9 to TRBJ1-6, with 7 bases that match TRBD1. With 4 bases clipped from V and 6 bases from J, the junction kept 6 bases outside the gene matches. Germline CDR1 is SEHNR and CDR2 is FQNEAQ (reference sequence). CDR3 length: 15 residues. The CDR3 bases are TGTGCCAGCAGCTCTGACAGGGCTTTTAATTCACCCCTCCACTTT. It specifies CASSSDRAFNSPLHF. Full variable domain (missing parts from reference TRBV7-9 and TRBJ1-6): DTGVSQNPRHKITKRGQNVTFRCDPISEHNRLYWYRQTLGQGPEFLTYFQNEAQLEKSRLLSDRFSAERPKGSFSTLEIQRTEQGDSAMYLCASSSDRAFNSPLHFGNGTRLTVT.

The V call is TRBV14, the J call TRBJ2-1; D gene uncertain. Germline V gene sequence: CDR1 SGHDN, CDR2 FVKESK. V gave up 4 bases and J gave up 4 bases, with 8 bases separating them. This CDR3 has 13 residues. The CDR3 region is CASSLRRYNEQFF. The CDR3 region has the DNA TGTGCCAGCAGCCTCCGACGGTACAATGAGCAGTTCTTC.

The J gene is TRBJ1-5, the V gene TRBV7-6, with a weak D call TRBD1 (5 bases). V was cut by 2 bases and J by 2 bases, with 10 bases left in between. The CDR3 has 15 residues. Germline V gene sequence: CDR1 SGHVS, CDR2 FNYEAQ. The CDR3 coding sequence is TGTGCCAGCAGCTTATCGGGGGGACGCAATCAGCCCCAGCATTTT. This codes for CASSLSGGRNQPQHF.

The count of this clonotype is one. The CDR3 DNA sequence: TGCAGCGTTGTTGGGGTAATGAACACTGAAGCTTTCTTT. It translates to CSVVGVMNTEAFF. V and J are TRBV29-1 and TRBJ1-1; the D is unclear. The CDR3 extends over 13 amino acids. Trimming took off 4 bases at V and 0 bases at J, with 9 bases between the two ends. Germline V gene lookup returns CDR1 SQVTM and CDR2 ANQGSEA.

The chain couples TRBV27 to TRBJ2-2, with unresolved D. CDR1 and CDR2 (germline): MNHEY, SMNVEV (reference sequence). There are 17 residues in the CDR3. Trimming stripped 7 bases from V and 0 bases from J, with 18 bases between. CDR3 sequence reads: CASTLIWNAANTGELFF. The CDR3 DNA reads as TGTGCCAGCACCCTTATTTGGAACGCTGCGAACACCGGGGAGCTGTTTTTT.

The chain links TRBV19 to TRBJ1-5, with a weak D call TRBD1 (6 bases). V was cut by 0 bases and J by 6 bases, with 12 bases left in between. This CDR3 has 15 residues. The germline gives CDR1 LNHDA, CDR2 SQIVND (reference sequence). The CDR3 protein is CASSIETGYPQPQHF. DNA of the CDR3: TGTGCCAGTAGTATAGAAACAGGGTATCCTCAGCCCCAGCATTTT.

This clonotype has a single count. J is TRBJ2-2 and V is TRBV7-2, with D uncertain. Trimming stripped 3 bases from V and 8 bases from J, with 4 bases between. This CDR3 is built from 11 residues. Germline loops: CDR1 SGHTA, CDR2 FQGNSA. The DNA for the CDR3 is TGTGCCAGCAGCTTCCTAGGGGAGCTGTTTTTT. It translates to CASSFLGELFF.

The rearrangement uses TRBV6-5 and TRBJ1-6, with a possible D match to TRBD1 (5 bases). CDR1 and CDR2 (germline): MNHEY, SVGAGI. The length of the CDR3 is 14 residues. The V end was cut by 0 bases, the J end by 8 bases, with 8 bases between. Here the CDR3 DNA reads TGTGCCAGCAGTTACTCGGGACCAGATTCACCCCTCCACTTT. The encoded protein is CASSYSGPDSPLHF.

This clonotype was detected a few times. The gene calls are TRBV28 and TRBJ2-1; D might be TRBD1 (6 bases). Between the trimmed V and J ends, which lost 8 bases and 3 bases, there was a span of 20 bases. Germline lookup yields CDR1 MDHEN and CDR2 SYDVKM. This CDR3 has 16 residues. CDR3 coding DNA: TGTGCCAGCCAGGGTCAGGGGCCCCAAGACTACAATGAGCAGTTCTTC. Protein sequence: CASQGQGPQDYNEQFF.

V and J are TRBV6-2 or TRBV6-3 and TRBJ2-7; 8 bases agree with TRBD2. The V segment lost 4 bases and the J segment 0 bases; nucleotides outside the gene matches: 5. CDR1 and CDR2 from the germline V gene are MNHEY and SVGEGT. The CDR3 length is 15 residues. In nucleotides, the CDR3 is TGTGCCAGCAGTTTCCGCGGGGGGTACTCCTACGAGCAGTACTTC. This codes for CASSFRGGYSYEQYF.

The rearrangement links TRBV28 to TRBJ2-2; the match to TRBD1 covers 7 bases. In germline, CDR1 is MDHEN, CDR2 SYDVKM. The length of the CDR3 is 15 residues. J gave up 1 base and V 6 bases, and 5 bases lay outside the gene matches. The CDR3 here is CASRWGTENTGELFF. In DNA form, the CDR3 reads TGTGCCAGCAGGTGGGGGACAGAGAACACCGGGGAGCTGTTTTTT.

This clonotype was seen only a few times. This chain connects TRBV6-2 or TRBV6-3 to TRBJ2-5; D may be TRBD1 (5 bases). Deletions cut 1 base from V and 5 bases from J, with 11 bases between. The length of the CDR3 is 14 residues. CDR1 MNHEY and CDR2 SVGEGT come from the germline V gene. Here the CDR3 reads CASSYWAGSETQYF. The CDR3 coding sequence is TGTGCCAGCAGTTACTGGGCAGGGTCGGAGACCCAGTACTTC.

The genes are TRBV6-2 or TRBV6-3 and TRBJ2-5; perhaps D is TRBD1 or TRBD2 (5 bases each). Germline loops: CDR1 MNHEY, CDR2 SVGEGT. The length of the CDR3 is 15 residues. Trimming took 6 bases from V and 5 from J, leaving 19 bases between them. In DNA form, the CDR3 reads TGTGCCAGCAGCCACAACCTAGCACCAGGGGAGACCCAGTACTTC. Translating it yields CASSHNLAPGETQYF.

The chain carries TRBV20-1 and TRBJ2-7, with a tentative D call TRBD1 (5 bases). V lost 3 bases and J 1 base, leaving 10 bases between the germline ends. The CDR3 runs to 13 residues. Germline V gene sequence: CDR1 DFQATT, CDR2 SNEGSKA (reference sequence). The CDR3 region has the DNA TGCAGTGCTAGTGAGACAGCTTCCTACGAGCAGTACTTC. It yields the protein CSASETASYEQYF.

The genes are TRBV2 and TRBJ1-5; the match to TRBD1 covers 7 bases. Germline lookup yields CDR1 SNHLY and CDR2 FYNNEI. This CDR3 region has 13 residues. The V segment lost 4 bases and the J segment 7 bases; nucleotides outside the gene matches: 4. CDR3 sequence (DNA): TGTGCCAGCAGTGGTAACAGGGGACAGCCCCAGCATTTT. The encoded protein is CASSGNRGQPQHF.

J is TRBJ2-3 and V is TRBV10-1; 8 positions agree with TRBD2. The trim removed 3 bases at V and 1 base at J, leaving 3 bases unmatched. The CDR3 length is 15 residues. Germline values: CDR1 WNHNN, CDR2 SYGVQD (reference sequence). In DNA, the CDR3 is TGCGCCAGCAGTGACGCTAGCGGGTGCACAGATACGCAGTATTTT. Amino acids: CASSDASGCTDTQYF.

A few counts support this clonotype. This chain joins TRBV27 and TRBJ1-1, with D perhaps matching TRBD1 (5 bases). CDR1 MNHEY and CDR2 SMNVEV come from the germline V gene (reference sequence). Trimming shortened V by 6 bases and J by 3 bases, and 14 bases separated the two germline ends. The CDR3 spans 14 residues. In DNA form, the CDR3 reads TGTGCCAGCAGCCCTAGAAGGGGTCACACTGAAGCTTTCTTT. As protein: CASSPRRGHTEAFF.